The 9 T cell receptor beta chains below were found in one sample sequenced in a study of blood T cell repertoires in COVID-19. The method was immunoSEQ multiplex PCR; TCRdb's version includes in-frame clones alone and lacks a portion of them. This table has more than 200,000 clones, approximately 87% appearing once. Sequences were obtained from peripheral blood. These receptors originate from a woman aged 70-85 years with active or convalescent COVID-19.

There are a few counts of this clone. The rearrangement joins TRBV7-3 to TRBJ2-1, with 9 bases aligning to TRBD2. The CDR3 sequence is 17 residues long. J was trimmed by 2 bases and V by 4 bases; bases with no gene match: 9. Germline V gene lookup returns CDR1 SGHTA and CDR2 FQGTGA. The DNA of the CDR3 is TGTGCCAGCAGCTCCCGGCTAGCGGGGCAAACCTACAATGAGCAGTTCTTC. It is translated as CASSSRLAGQTYNEQFF.

The V gene is TRBV2, the J gene TRBJ1-1, with no clear D. The CDR3 loop spans 12 amino acids. Per the germline V gene, CDR1 is SNHLY and CDR2 is FYNNEI. The germline V and J ends were trimmed by 7 bases and 6 bases, with 12 bases remaining between them. Here the CDR3 DNA reads TGTGCCAGCAATGAGGAGATGGCTGAAGCTTTCTTT. This encodes CASNEEMAEAFF.

The chain couples TRBV12-5 to TRBJ2-3, with TRBD2 as a possible D gene (6 bases). Germline V gene lookup returns CDR1 LGHNT and CDR2 FRNRAP. The CDR3 covers 13 residues. The ends were cut back, 0 bases at V and 5 bases at J, with 6 bases in the middle. The CDR3 bases are TGTGCTAGTGGTTTGGTCGGGGGAGATACGCAGTATTTT. The encoded protein is CASGLVGGDTQYF.

V usage is TRBV6-6 and J usage is TRBJ2-3, with a possible D match to TRBD2 (5 bases). V was trimmed by 6 bases and J by 1 base, leaving 14 bases between them. The germline V gene has CDR1 MNHNY and CDR2 SVGAGI (reference sequence). The CDR3 loop spans 15 amino acids. CDR3 DNA: TGTGCCAGCAGCCCCGACGGGGAGCGCACAGATACGCAGTATTTT. It codes for CASSPDGERTDTQYF.

The V and J genes are TRBV5-4 and TRBJ2-4; TRBD1 aligns across 8 bases. CDR3 size: 13 residues. CDR1 is SGHNT, CDR2 YYREEE, per germline (reference sequence). V trimming: 3 bases; J trimming: 8 bases; junction bases outside the gene matches: 4. The CDR3 bases are TGTGCCAGCAGCTCCGGACAGGGTGACATTCAGTACTTC. Protein: CASSSGQGDIQYF.

The J gene is TRBJ2-3, the V gene TRBV7-9, with a tentative D call TRBD1 (5 bases). The CDR3 runs 13 residues. CDR1 and CDR2 (germline): SEHNR, FQNEAQ (reference sequence). Trimming cost V 3 bases and J 4 bases, with 8 bases left between them. CDR3 sequence: CASSLGRPDTQYF. DNA for the CDR3: TGTGCCAGCAGCTTGGGGCGACCAGATACGCAGTATTTT.

The chain's CDR3 is CASSATGGSYNSPLHF. The CDR3 DNA follows: TGTGCCAGCAGTGCCACAGGGGGCTCCTATAATTCACCCCTCCACTTT. The V gene is TRBV25-1, the J gene TRBJ1-6, with 8 positions matching TRBD1. The CDR3 is made up of 16 amino acids. In germline, CDR1 is MGHDK, CDR2 SYGVNS. The trim removed 4 bases at V and 0 bases at J, leaving 2 bases unmatched.

The chain joins TRBV19 to TRBJ2-5; D might be TRBD2 (5 bases). Germline lookup yields CDR1 LNHDA and CDR2 SQIVND (reference sequence). This CDR3 has 14 amino acids. Trimming took 1 base from V and 7 from J, leaving 13 bases between them. The CDR3 region is CASSIGILSGTQYF. In DNA, the CDR3 is TGTGCCAGTAGTATAGGTATATTAAGCGGGACCCAGTACTTC.

The V call is TRBV6-4, the J call TRBJ2-2; possibly TRBD1 for D (6 bases). The V and J ends lost 2 bases and 0 bases respectively, with 13 bases between them. The CDR3 consists of 17 residues. CDR1 and CDR2 from the germline V gene are MRHNA and SNTAGT. CDR3 sequence (DNA): TGTGCCAGCAGTGACGGGACAAACGGATCGAACACCGGGGAGCTGTTTTTT. It specifies CASSDGTNGSNTGELFF.